This T cell receptor (beta chain) is from a study of blood T cell repertoires in COVID-19. In the source study's methods: Estimated nucleated cell counts came from reference gene primer amplification. This table comes from immunoSEQ multiplex PCR, and its TCRdb copy is limited to in-frame clones, with some not included. Clone size and V and J calls were adopted from that table, with D and trimming inferred from the DNA. The repertoire consists of 200,000 to 300,000 clones, with 75% to 90% occurring once and the leading ten covering approximately 2%. The germline CDR1 and CDR2 sequences are SGHVS and FQNEAQ. The V and J ends lost 5 bases and 5 bases respectively, with 18 bases between them. CDR3 length: 16 residues.

This chain joins TRBV7-8 and TRBJ2-2; possible D gene TRBD1, 6 bases. This TCR was sampled from a young man with active or convalescent COVID-19. The specimen was peripheral blood. CDR3 loop: CASSRIGPTGTGELFF. The CDR3 coding sequence is TGTGCCAGCAGCCGAATAGGTCCGACAGGAACCGGGGAGCTGTTTTTT.